Following are 22 T cell receptor beta chains from one sample sequenced in a study of shared clonotypes between healthy human individuals. The method was immunoSEQ multiplex PCR; TCRdb's version includes in-frame clones alone and lacks a portion of them. The repertoire holds fewer than 1.8 million clones, with about 98.5% as singletons. The sequenced material came from naive CD4+ T cells sorted from blood. Subset in this sample: CD45RA+ positively selected. These TCRs come from a man younger than 40 in good health.

The chain uses TRBV7-2 and TRBJ1-1; D is uncertain. CDR3 length equals 16 residues. Germline values: CDR1 SGHTA, CDR2 FQGNSA. The germline V and J ends were trimmed by 5 bases and 0 bases, with 16 bases remaining between them. CDR3 residues: CASSPRLNSMNTEAFF. The CDR3 DNA sequence: TGTGCCAGCAGCCCGAGATTAAACAGCATGAACACTGAAGCTTTCTTT.

This clone came up once. The V and J genes are TRBV7-6 and TRBJ1-3, with D maybe TRBD1 (5 bases). Germline lookup yields CDR1 SGHVS and CDR2 FNYEAQ. V was pared by 5 bases and J by 4 bases, with 9 bases between. The CDR3 loop spans 13 amino acids. This chain's CDR3 is CASSPWTGNTIYF. CDR3 bases: TGTGCCAGCAGCCCATGGACAGGAAACACCATATATTTT.

This clone showed up just once. The CDR3 sequence: CASNDPRLAGRNTQYF. CDR3 DNA: TGTGCCAGCAACGACCCCCGACTAGCGGGACGCAATACGCAGTACTTC. V usage is TRBV28 and J usage is TRBJ2-7, with TRBD2 matching 11 bases. After removal of 7 bases from V and 9 bases from J, the junction contained 17 bases not matched to a gene. Germline V gene lookup returns CDR1 MDHEN and CDR2 SYDVKM. The CDR3 has 16 amino acids.

Points on this clone: This sample also contains other DNA sequences that code for the same CDR3. V is TRBV7-2 and J is TRBJ1-1; D is ambiguous. Trimming pared 5 bases from V and 1 base from J, leaving 8 bases between. Germline V gene lookup returns CDR1 SGHTA and CDR2 FQGNSA. The CDR3 length is 13 residues. The CDR3 coding sequence is TGTGCCAGCAGCCTCGTCGGGAACACTGAAGCTTTCTTT. Translated: CASSLVGNTEAFF.

The chain couples TRBV6-6 to TRBJ2-1; D is undetermined. V shed 6 bases and J shed 13 bases, with 13 bases lying between them. The CDR3 spans 11 residues. The germline CDR1 and CDR2 sequences are MNHNY and SVGAGI (reference sequence). For the CDR3, the DNA is TGTGCCAGCAGCAACCCCAAAGGACAGTTCTTC. Protein product: CASSNPKGQFF.

The gene calls are TRBV12-2 and TRBJ1-1; the D call in the table, TRBD1, was not verified against the DNA. TRBV12-2 is a pseudogene locus. The CDR3 is made up of 15 amino acids. The chain's CDR3 is CASRMNRGRCTEAFF. The DNA of the CDR3 is TGTGCAAGTCGAATGAACAGGGGGCGTTGTACTGAAGCTTTCTTT.

V and J are TRBV5-1 and TRBJ2-1; 11 bases are shared with TRBD2. Germline V CDR1 and CDR2: SGHRS, YFSETQ. The length of the CDR3 is 22 residues. Trimming removed 0 bases from V and 0 bases from J; junction bases left unmatched: 17. CDR3 sequence (DNA): TGCGCCAGCAGCTTGGACCCCAGGGGAGGGACTAGCGGTCGTAGCTCCTACAATGAGCAGTTCTTC. Translating it yields CASSLDPRGGTSGRSSYNEQFF.

The rearrangement uses TRBV7-3 and TRBJ2-3; TRBD2 might be the D (6 bases). Germline V gene sequence: CDR1 SGHTA, CDR2 FQGTGA. Trimming pared 1 base from V and 4 bases from J, leaving 12 bases between. This CDR3 spans 15 amino acids. The CDR3 sequence: CASSLMLGGSDTQYF. CDR3 coding DNA: TGTGCCAGCAGCTTAATGCTGGGGGGTTCAGATACGCAGTATTTT.

The gene calls are TRBV5-1 and TRBJ1-4; the D gene is possibly TRBD1 (5 bases). V gave up 0 bases and J gave up 14 bases, with 20 bases separating them. This CDR3 comprises 15 residues. The germline V gene encodes CDR1 SGHRS and CDR2 YFSETQ. The CDR3 DNA is TGCGCCAGCAGCTTGGCCTATGGGGCTCCCGAAGGCCTGTTTTTT. It translates to CASSLAYGAPEGLFF.

This sequence joins TRBV2 and TRBJ2-5, with D maybe TRBD2 (7 bases). This CDR3 is built from 12 residues. CDR1 is SNHLY and CDR2 is FYNNEI in the germline V gene. Between the trimmed V and J ends, which lost 11 bases and 5 bases, there was a span of 15 bases. The chain's CDR3 is CADKQGGETQYF. The CDR3 DNA follows: TGTGCCGACAAACAGGGAGGGGAGACCCAGTACTTC.

The rearrangement uses TRBV7-3 and TRBJ2-3; 14 bases map to TRBD2. Unmatched junction bases numbered 2, after V lost 0 bases and J lost 3 bases. Germline-derived CDR1 and CDR2 are SGHTA and FQGTGA. This CDR3 comprises 17 residues. The CDR3: CASSLTGTSGRTDTQYF. As DNA, the CDR3 is TGTGCCAGCAGCTTAACCGGGACTAGCGGGAGAACAGATACGCAGTATTTT.

Only one count was recorded for this clone. The chain recombines TRBV6-1 with TRBJ2-3, with D unclear. CDR1 is MNHNS, CDR2 SASEGT, per germline. Trimming took 2 bases from V and 4 from J, leaving 7 bases between them. The CDR3 is made up of 13 amino acids. The CDR3 is CASSESLADTQYF. The CDR3 bases are TGTGCCAGCAGTGAAAGTTTGGCAGATACGCAGTATTTT.

This sequence joins TRBV19 and TRBJ2-7; 7 positions match TRBD1. V dropped 4 bases and J dropped 0; count of bases not matched to a gene: 3. The germline V gene has CDR1 LNHDA and CDR2 SQIVND (reference sequence). This CDR3 comprises 14 residues. CDR3 loop: CASSKTGSSYEQYF. The CDR3 DNA sequence: TGTGCCAGTAGTAAGACAGGGAGCTCCTACGAGCAGTACTTC.

In nucleotides, the CDR3 is TGTGCCACCCGGACAGCTCAAGAGACCCAGTACTTC. The encoded protein is CATRTAQETQYF. The chain is built from TRBV28 and TRBJ2-5, with a tentative D call TRBD1 (6 bases). The germline gives CDR1 MDHEN, CDR2 SYDVKM. With 10 bases removed from V and 2 bases from J, the gap between germline ends came to 11 bases. This CDR3 comprises 12 residues.

The chain has TRBV6-6 and TRBJ2-5, with 10 nucleotides matching TRBD1. This CDR3 has 14 residues. Germline trimming cut 6 bases from V and 5 bases from J; bases unmatched to any gene: 6. Per germline, CDR1 MNHNY and CDR2 SVGAGI (reference sequence). The CDR3 DNA is TGTGCCAGCAGCTCCCGGGGACAGGGGGAGACCCAGTACTTC. This sequence encodes CASSSRGQGETQYF.

The CDR3 nucleotides are TGTGCCAGCAGTTTGGGACTGTCACTCGCAGATACGCAGTATTTT. It translates to CASSLGLSLADTQYF. The chain links TRBV2 to TRBJ2-3, with D possibly being TRBD2 (6 bases). The V and J ends lost 5 bases and 4 bases respectively, with 16 bases between them. The germline CDR1 and CDR2 sequences are SNHLY and FYNNEI. CDR3 length: 15 residues.

The chain combines TRBV5-5 with TRBJ2-2; possibly TRBD2 for D (5 bases). CDR1 is SGHKS and CDR2 is YYEKEE in the germline V gene (reference sequence). The ends were cut back, 4 bases at V and 8 bases at J, with 18 bases in the middle. This CDR3 comprises 15 residues. The CDR3 reads CASSRDLLGMGELFF. The CDR3 DNA reads TGTGCCAGCAGCCGCGACCTACTAGGGATGGGGGAGCTGTTTTTT. Full variable domain (rest looked up from reference TRBV5-5 and TRBJ2-2): DAGVTQSPTHLIKTRGQQVTLRCSPISGHKSVSWYQQVLGQGPQFIFQYYEKEERGRGNFPDRFSARQFPNYSSELNVNALLLGDSALYLCASSRDLLGMGELFFGEGSRLTVL.

The chain combines TRBV6-1 with TRBJ2-1; TRBD2 agrees at 9 bases. Trimming removed 10 bases from V and 9 bases from J; junction bases left unmatched: 10. CDR1 and CDR2 (germline): MNHNS, SASEGT. The length of the CDR3 is 13 residues. CDR3 region: CAIKGAGGGEQFF. The CDR3, as DNA: TGTGCCATTAAAGGTGCGGGAGGGGGTGAGCAGTTCTTC.

The rearrangement links TRBV5-1 to TRBJ2-1, with no clear D. Germline lookup yields CDR1 SGHRS and CDR2 YFSETQ. The CDR3 runs to 12 residues. With 4 bases removed from V and 8 bases from J, the gap between germline ends came to 10 bases. The CDR3, as DNA: TGCGCCAGCAGCCAAAGTTTAGATGAGCAGTTCTTC. Translation: CASSQSLDEQFF.

Regarding this clone: Other DNA sequences of this sample code for an identical CDR3. The chain combines TRBV9 with TRBJ2-5; no firm D call. This CDR3 comprises 13 residues. The germline V gene encodes CDR1 SGDLS and CDR2 YYNGEE. Trimming cost V 1 base and J 0 bases, with 4 bases left between them. The CDR3 sequence: CASSVQDQETQYF. In DNA, the CDR3 is TGTGCCAGCAGCGTACAGGACCAAGAGACCCAGTACTTC.

The genes are TRBV11-2 and TRBJ1-2; D is ambiguous. V lost 5 bases, J lost 10 bases, and 20 bases lay in between. The CDR3 is 14 amino acids. The germline V gene has CDR1 SGHAT and CDR2 FQNNGV. The CDR3 here is CASSPRPAIYDYTF. For the CDR3, the DNA is TGTGCCAGCAGCCCCCGACCCGCGATCTACGACTACACCTTC.

This clone was seen a single time. The chain carries TRBV7-2 and TRBJ2-6; unclear D gene. Trimming pared 2 bases from V and 1 base from J, leaving 12 bases between. The V gene's germline CDR1 is SGHTA and CDR2 FQGNSA. The CDR3 contains 17 residues. The CDR3: CASSLPPSLSGANVLTF. CDR3 DNA sequence: TGTGCCAGCAGCTTACCCCCCAGCCTTTCTGGGGCCAACGTCCTGACTTTC.